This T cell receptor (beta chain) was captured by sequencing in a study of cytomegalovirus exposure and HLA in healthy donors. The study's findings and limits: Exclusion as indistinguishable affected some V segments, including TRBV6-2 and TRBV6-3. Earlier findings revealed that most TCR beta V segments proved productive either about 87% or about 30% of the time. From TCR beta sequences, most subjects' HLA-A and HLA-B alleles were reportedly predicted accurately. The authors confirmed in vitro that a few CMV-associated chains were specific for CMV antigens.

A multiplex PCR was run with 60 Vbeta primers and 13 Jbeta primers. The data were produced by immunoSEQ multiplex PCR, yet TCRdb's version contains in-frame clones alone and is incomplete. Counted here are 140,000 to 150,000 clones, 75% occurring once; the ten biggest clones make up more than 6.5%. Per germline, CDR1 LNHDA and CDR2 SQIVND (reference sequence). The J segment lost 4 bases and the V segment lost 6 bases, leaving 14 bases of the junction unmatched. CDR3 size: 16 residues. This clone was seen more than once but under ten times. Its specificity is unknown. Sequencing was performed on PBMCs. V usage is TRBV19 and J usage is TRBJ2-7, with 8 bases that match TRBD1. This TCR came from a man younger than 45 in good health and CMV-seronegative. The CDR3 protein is CASSHLTGAIRYEQYF. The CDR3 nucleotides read TGTGCCAGTAGCCATCTGACAGGGGCGATAAGATACGAGCAGTACTTC.